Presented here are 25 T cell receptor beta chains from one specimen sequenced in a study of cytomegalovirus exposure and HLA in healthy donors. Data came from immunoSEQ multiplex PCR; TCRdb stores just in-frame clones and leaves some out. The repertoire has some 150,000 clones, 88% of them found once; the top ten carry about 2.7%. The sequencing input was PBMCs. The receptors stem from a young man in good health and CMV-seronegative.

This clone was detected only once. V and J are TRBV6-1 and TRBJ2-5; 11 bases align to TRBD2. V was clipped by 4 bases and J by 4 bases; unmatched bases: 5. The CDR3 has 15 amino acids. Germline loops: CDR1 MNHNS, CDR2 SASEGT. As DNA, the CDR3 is TGTGCCAGCAGTGCCTCTAGCGGGGGGTCAGAGACCCAGTACTTC. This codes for CASSASSGGSETQYF.

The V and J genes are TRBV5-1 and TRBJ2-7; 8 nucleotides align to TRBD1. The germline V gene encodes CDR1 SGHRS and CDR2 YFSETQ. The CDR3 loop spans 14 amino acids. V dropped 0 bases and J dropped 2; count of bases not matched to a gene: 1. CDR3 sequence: CASSLDRGAYEQYV. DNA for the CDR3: TGCGCCAGCAGCTTGGACAGGGGGGCCTACGAGCAGTACGTC.

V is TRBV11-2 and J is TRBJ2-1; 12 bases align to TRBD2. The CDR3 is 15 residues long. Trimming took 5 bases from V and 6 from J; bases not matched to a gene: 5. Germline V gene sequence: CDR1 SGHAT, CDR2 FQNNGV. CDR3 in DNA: TGTGCCAGCAGCCTTTCTAGCGGGAGGGGCAATGAGCAGTTCTTC. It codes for CASSLSSGRGNEQFF.

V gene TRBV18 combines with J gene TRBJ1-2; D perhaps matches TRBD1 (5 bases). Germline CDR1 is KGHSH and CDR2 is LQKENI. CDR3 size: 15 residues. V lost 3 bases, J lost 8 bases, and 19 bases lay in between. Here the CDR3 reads CASSPSQGGVQGYTF. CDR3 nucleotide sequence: TGTGCCAGCTCACCCTCCCAGGGAGGTGTGCAAGGCTACACCTTC.

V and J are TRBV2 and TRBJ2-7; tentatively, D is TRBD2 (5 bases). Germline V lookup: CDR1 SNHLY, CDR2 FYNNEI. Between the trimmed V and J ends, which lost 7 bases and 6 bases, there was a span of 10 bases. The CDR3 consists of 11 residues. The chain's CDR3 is CASTWAGEQYF. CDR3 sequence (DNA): TGTGCCAGCACCTGGGCGGGCGAGCAGTACTTC.

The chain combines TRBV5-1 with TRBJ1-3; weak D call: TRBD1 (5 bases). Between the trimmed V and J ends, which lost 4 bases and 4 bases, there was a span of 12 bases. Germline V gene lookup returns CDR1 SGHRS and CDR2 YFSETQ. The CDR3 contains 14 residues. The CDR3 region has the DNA TGCGCCAGCAGCCAACGGGGGGAGGGAAACACCATATATTTT. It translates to CASSQRGEGNTIYF.

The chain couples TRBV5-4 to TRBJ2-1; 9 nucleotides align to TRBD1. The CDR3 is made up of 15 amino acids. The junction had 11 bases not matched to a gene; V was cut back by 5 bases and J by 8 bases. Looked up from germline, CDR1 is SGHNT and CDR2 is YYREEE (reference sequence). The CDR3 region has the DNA TGTGCCAGCAGTTTTCCGGGACAGGGAACGTATGAGCAGTTCTTC. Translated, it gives CASSFPGQGTYEQFF. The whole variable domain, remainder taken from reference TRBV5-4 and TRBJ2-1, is ETGVTQSPTHLIKTRGQQVTLRCSSQSGHNTVSWYQQALGQGPQFIFQYYREEENGRGNFPPRFSGLQFPNYSSELNVNALELDDSALYLCASSFPGQGTYEQFFGPGTRLTVL.

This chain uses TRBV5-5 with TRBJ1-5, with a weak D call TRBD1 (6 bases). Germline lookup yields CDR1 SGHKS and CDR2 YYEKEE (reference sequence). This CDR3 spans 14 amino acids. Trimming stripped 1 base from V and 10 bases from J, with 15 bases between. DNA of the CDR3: TGTGCCAGCAGCTTGATTAGGGGGGGCGACCCCCAGCATTTT. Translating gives CASSLIRGGDPQHF.

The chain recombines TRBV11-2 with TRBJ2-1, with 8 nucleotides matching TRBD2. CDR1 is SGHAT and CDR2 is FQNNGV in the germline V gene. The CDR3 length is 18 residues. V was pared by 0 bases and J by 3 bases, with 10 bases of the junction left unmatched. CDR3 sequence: CASSLDYVAGGFYNEQFF. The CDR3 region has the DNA TGTGCCAGCAGCTTAGATTACGTGGCGGGGGGATTCTACAATGAGCAGTTCTTC. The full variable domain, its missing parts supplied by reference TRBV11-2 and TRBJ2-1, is EAGVAQSPRYKIIEKRQSVAFWCNPISGHATLYWYQQILGQGPKLLIQFQNNGVVDDSQLPKDRFSAERLKGVDSTLKIQPAKLEDSAVYLCASSLDYVAGGFYNEQFFGPGTRLTVL.

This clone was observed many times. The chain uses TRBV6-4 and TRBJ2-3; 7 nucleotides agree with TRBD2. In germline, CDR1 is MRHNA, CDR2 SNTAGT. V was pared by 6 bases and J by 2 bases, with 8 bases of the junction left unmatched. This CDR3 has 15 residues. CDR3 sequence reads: CASSAGTTPTDTQYF. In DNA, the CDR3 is TGTGCCAGCAGCGCCGGGACTACCCCCACAGATACGCAGTATTTT.

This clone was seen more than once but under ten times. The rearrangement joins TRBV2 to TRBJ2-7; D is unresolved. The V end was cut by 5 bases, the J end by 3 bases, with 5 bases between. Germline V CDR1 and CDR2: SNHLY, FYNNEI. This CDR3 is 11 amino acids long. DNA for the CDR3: TGTGCCAGCAGTCCTAGCTACGAGCAGTACTTC. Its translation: CASSPSYEQYF.

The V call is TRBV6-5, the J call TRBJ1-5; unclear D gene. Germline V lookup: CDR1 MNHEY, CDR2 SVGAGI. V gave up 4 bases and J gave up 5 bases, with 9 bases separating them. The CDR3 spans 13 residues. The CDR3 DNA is TGTGCCAGCAGTTCTAGTACTTATCAGCCCCAGCATTTT. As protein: CASSSSTYQPQHF.

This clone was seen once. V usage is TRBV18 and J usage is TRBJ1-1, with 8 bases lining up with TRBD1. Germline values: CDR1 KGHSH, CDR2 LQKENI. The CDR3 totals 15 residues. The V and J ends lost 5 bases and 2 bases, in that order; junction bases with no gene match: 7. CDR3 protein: CASSVSGTGNTEAFF. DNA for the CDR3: TGTGCCAGCTCAGTCTCCGGGACAGGAAACACTGAAGCTTTCTTT.

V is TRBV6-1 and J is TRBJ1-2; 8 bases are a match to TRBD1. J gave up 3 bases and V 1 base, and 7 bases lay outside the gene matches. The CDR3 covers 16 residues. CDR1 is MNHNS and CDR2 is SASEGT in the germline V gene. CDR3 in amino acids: CASSEGHPGGHYGYTF. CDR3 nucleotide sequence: TGTGCCAGCAGTGAAGGGCATCCAGGGGGCCACTATGGCTACACCTTC.

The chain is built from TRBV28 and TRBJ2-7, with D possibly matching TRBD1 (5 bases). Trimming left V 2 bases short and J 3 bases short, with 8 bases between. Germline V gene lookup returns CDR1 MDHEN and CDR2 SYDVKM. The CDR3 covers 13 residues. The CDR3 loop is CASSLGRDYEQYF. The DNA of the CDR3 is TGTGCCAGCAGTTTAGGCAGGGACTACGAGCAGTACTTC.

CDR3 nucleotide sequence: TGTGCCAGCAGGCCGGGCGGGGGGACCGAGGGGGAGACCCAGTACTTC. Protein sequence: CASRPGGGTEGETQYF. This rearrangement joins TRBV2 to TRBJ2-5; TRBD2 matches 8 bases. The CDR3 totals 16 residues. Trimming removed 6 bases from V and 5 bases from J; junction bases left unmatched: 14. The germline V gene has CDR1 SNHLY and CDR2 FYNNEI. The full variable domain, its missing parts supplied by reference TRBV2 and TRBJ2-5, is EPEVTQTPSHQVTQMGQEVILRCVPISNHLYFYWYRQILGQKVEFLVSFYNNEISEKSEIFDDQFSVERPDGSNFTLKIRSTKLEDSAMYFCASRPGGGTEGETQYFGPGTRLLVL.

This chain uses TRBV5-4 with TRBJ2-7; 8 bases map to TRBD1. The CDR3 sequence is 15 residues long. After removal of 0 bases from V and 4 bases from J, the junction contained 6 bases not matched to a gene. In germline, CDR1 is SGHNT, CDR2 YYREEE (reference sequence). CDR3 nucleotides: TGTGCCAGCAGCTTGGCGGACAGGGACTGGTACGAGCAGTACTTC. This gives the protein CASSLADRDWYEQYF.

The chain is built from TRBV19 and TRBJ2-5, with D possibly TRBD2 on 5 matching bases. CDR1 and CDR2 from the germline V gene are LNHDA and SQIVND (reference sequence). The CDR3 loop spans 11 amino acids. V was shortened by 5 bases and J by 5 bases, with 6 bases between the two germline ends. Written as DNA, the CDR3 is TGTGCCAGTAGTGAGCGGGAGACCCAGTACTTC. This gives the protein CASSERETQYF.

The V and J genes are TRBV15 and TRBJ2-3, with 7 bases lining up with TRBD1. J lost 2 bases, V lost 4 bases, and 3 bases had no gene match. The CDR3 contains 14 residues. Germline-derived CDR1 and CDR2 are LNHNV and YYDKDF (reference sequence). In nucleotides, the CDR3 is TGTGCCACCAGCATCAGGGGGACCACAGATACGCAGTATTTT. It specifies CATSIRGTTDTQYF.

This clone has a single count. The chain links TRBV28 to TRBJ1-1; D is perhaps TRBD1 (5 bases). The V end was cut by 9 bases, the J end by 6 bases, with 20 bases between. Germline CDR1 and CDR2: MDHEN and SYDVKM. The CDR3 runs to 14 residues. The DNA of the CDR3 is TGTGCCAGTACCCATGGGCGGGGGTTTTCTGAAGCTTTCTTT. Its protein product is CASTHGRGFSEAFF.

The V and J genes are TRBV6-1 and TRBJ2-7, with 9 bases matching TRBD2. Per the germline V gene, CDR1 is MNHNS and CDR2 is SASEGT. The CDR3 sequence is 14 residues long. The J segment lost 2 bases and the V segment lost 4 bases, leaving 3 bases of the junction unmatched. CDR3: CASSALAGAYEQYV. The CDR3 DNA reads TGTGCCAGCAGTGCCTTAGCGGGGGCCTACGAGCAGTACGTC.

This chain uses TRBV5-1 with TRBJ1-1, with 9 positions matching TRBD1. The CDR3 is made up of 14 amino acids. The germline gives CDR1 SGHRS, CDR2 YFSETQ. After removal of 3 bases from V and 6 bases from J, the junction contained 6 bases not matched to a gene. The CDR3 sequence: CASSWQDRGSEAFF. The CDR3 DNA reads TGCGCCAGCAGCTGGCAGGACAGGGGTTCTGAAGCTTTCTTT.

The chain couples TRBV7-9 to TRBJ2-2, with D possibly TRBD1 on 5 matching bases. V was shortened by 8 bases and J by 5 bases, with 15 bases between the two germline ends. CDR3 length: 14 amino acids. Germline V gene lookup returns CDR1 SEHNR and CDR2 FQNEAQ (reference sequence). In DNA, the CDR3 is TGTGCCAGCGTGCCCGACAGAACTACCGGGGAGCTGTTTTTT. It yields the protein CASVPDRTTGELFF.

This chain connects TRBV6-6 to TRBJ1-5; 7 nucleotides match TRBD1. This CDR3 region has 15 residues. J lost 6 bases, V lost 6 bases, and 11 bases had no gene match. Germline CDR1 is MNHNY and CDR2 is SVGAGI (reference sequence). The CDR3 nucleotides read TGTGCCAGCAGAAAACCTACAGGGGCCGGTCAGCCCCAGCATTTT. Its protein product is CASRKPTGAGQPQHF.

In DNA form, the CDR3 reads TGTGCCTGGAAGATTGACGGGATTCCTAACTATGGCTACACCTTC. It specifies CAWKIDGIPNYGYTF. The chain is built from TRBV30 and TRBJ1-2; D is undetermined. V was shortened by 4 bases and J by 0 bases, with 15 bases between the two germline ends. Germline loops: CDR1 GTSNPN, CDR2 SVGIG (reference sequence). The CDR3 sequence is 15 residues long.